This TCR beta chain was retrieved from a study of blood T cell dynamics during melanoma immunotherapy. Study-wide results and limits: Unlike progressors, later disease-control patients had W3 repertoires gaining clonality or diversity.

The CDR3 is 16 amino acids. Trimming removed 1 base from V and 2 bases from J, with 12 bases in between. Per germline, CDR1 MGHRA and CDR2 YSYEKL. Time point indicated: week 3, after first cycle of checkpoint inhibitor. Blood was drawn before treatment and at week 3 after checkpoint blockade. Sequenced by immunoSEQ multiplex PCR; TCRdb stores in-frame clones only, minus some. The sample contains more than 13,000 clones, roughly 89% of which appear only once. A word on this clone: Its specificity is unknown.

The sequenced sample was blood, obtained from a patient treated with checkpoint blockade. The chain recombines TRBV4-1 with TRBJ1-5, with D hard to call. This TCR came from a human donor with melanoma. The CDR3 DNA reads TGCGCCAGCAGCCAAGGGTTAGTGGTCGGCAATCAGCCCCAGCATTTT. Translation: CASSQGLVVGNQPQHF.